Presented here are 11 T cell receptor beta chains from one specimen sequenced in a study of shared clonotypes between healthy human individuals. Only CD45RO-negative cells positively selected for CCR7 counted as naive CD8 cells, so terminally differentiated effector memory CD45RA+ cells were excluded. The table came from immunoSEQ multiplex PCR; TCRdb's copy has only in-frame clones and leaves some out. The profile covers approximately 810,000 clones, with roughly 92% appearing a single time and more than 20% taken by the ten largest. Sequenced material: naive CD8+ T cells sorted from blood. The origin of the receptors is a man under 40 in good health.

This rearrangement joins TRBV30 to TRBJ2-1; D is uncertain. Trimming left V 2 bases short and J 10 bases short, with 15 bases between. This CDR3 contains 13 residues. Germline V gene lookup returns CDR1 GTSNPN and CDR2 SVGIG (reference sequence). For the CDR3, the DNA is TGTGCCTGGAGTCCTAGTTCCGGGTGGGAGCAGTTCTTC. Encoded protein: CAWSPSSGWEQFF.

The rearrangement links TRBV27 to TRBJ1-2, with D tentatively TRBD1 (6 bases). CDR1 is MNHEY, CDR2 SMNVEV, per germline (reference sequence). Trimming shortened V by 7 bases and J by 4 bases, and 16 bases separated the two germline ends. The CDR3 length is 14 residues. The CDR3 nucleotides read TGTGCCAGCACTACTCGCCAGGGGTCCTATGGCTACACCTTC. Its protein product is CASTTRQGSYGYTF.

This chain uses TRBV5-4 with TRBJ2-3; TRBD1 is a possible D gene (6 bases). Trimming removed 3 bases at V and 1 base at J, with 27 bases between. The CDR3 sequence is 20 residues long. Looked up from germline, CDR1 is SGHNT and CDR2 is YYREEE (reference sequence). The CDR3 loop is CASSSSLGTSGKRGTDTQYF. DNA for the CDR3: TGTGCCAGCAGCTCATCACTTGGGACATCCGGGAAGCGAGGCACAGATACGCAGTATTTT.

The V and J genes are TRBV21-1 and TRBJ2-5; TRBD2, the D gene given by the table, was not confirmed from the DNA. TRBV21-1 corresponds to a pseudogene. The CDR3 totals 18 residues. CDR3 loop: CASSKAGLPTPWGETQYF. CDR3 DNA: TGTGCCAGCAGCAAAGCGGGACTACCAACCCCTTGGGGAGAGACCCAGTACTTC.

This chain joins TRBV7-9 and TRBJ2-7; TRBD1 might be the D (6 bases). In germline, CDR1 is SEHNR, CDR2 FQNEAQ (reference sequence). The CDR3 is made up of 15 amino acids. V was shortened by 5 bases and J by 3 bases, with 17 bases between the two germline ends. CDR3 nucleotides: TGTGCCAGCAGCGCCAATACAGGGACGGGCTACGAGCAGTACTTC. Protein: CASSANTGTGYEQYF.

The V call is TRBV9, the J call TRBJ2-3, with 9 positions matching TRBD2. The CDR3 is 15 residues long. V trimming: 3 bases; J trimming: 2 bases; junction bases outside the gene matches: 4. CDR1 and CDR2 (germline): SGDLS, YYNGEE. Here the CDR3 DNA reads TGTGCCAGCAGCGCCGGGACTAGCAACACAGATACGCAGTATTTT. It yields the protein CASSAGTSNTDTQYF.

This clone is a singleton in its sample. V usage is TRBV30 and J usage is TRBJ2-7; 7 nucleotides line up with TRBD2. The CDR3 covers 13 residues. V shed 8 bases, J shed 6 bases, and the junction held 13 bases outside the gene matches. The germline V gene encodes CDR1 GTSNPN and CDR2 SVGIG (reference sequence). CDR3 coding DNA: TGTGCCCGATCGGCGGTAGCGGGCGCCGAGCAGTACTTC. Its protein product is CARSAVAGAEQYF.

The J gene is TRBJ2-1, the V gene TRBV5-1; 8 bases align to TRBD1. V trimming: 1 base; J trimming: 5 bases; junction bases outside the gene matches: 8. CDR1 and CDR2 (germline): SGHRS, YFSETQ. The CDR3 contains 16 residues. CDR3 residues: CASSLQQGVGDNEQFF. The CDR3 region has the DNA TGCGCCAGCAGCTTGCAACAGGGGGTGGGAGACAATGAGCAGTTCTTC.

The chain carries TRBV4-1 and TRBJ2-2; maybe TRBD2 (5 bases). Trimming cost V 0 bases and J 0 bases, with 17 bases left between them. CDR1 MGHRA and CDR2 YSYEKL come from the germline V gene. CDR3 length equals 19 residues. CDR3 DNA sequence: TGCGCCAGCAGCCAAGATGGTCCGGGAAGCGATACGAACACCGGGGAGCTGTTTTTT. It encodes CASSQDGPGSDTNTGELFF.

This clone was observed once. This chain connects TRBV18 to TRBJ1-2; D is perhaps TRBD1 (5 bases). The V and J ends lost 1 base and 4 bases respectively, with 13 bases between them. The CDR3 has 15 amino acids. CDR1 KGHSH and CDR2 LQKENI come from the germline V gene. CDR3 sequence: CASSPRAGLVYGYTF. The DNA for the CDR3 is TGTGCCAGCTCACCACGGGCAGGGTTGGTCTATGGCTACACCTTC.

The chain carries TRBV28 and TRBJ2-3, with 9 bases lining up with TRBD2. CDR3 length equals 17 residues. Trimming cost V 6 bases and J 3 bases; bases outside gene matches: 13. Germline lookup yields CDR1 MDHEN and CDR2 SYDVKM. CDR3 nucleotides: TGTGCCAGCAGCCCTCCCTTGGGCGGGAGGGAAACAGATACGCAGTATTTT. Protein sequence: CASSPPLGGRETDTQYF.